Sequencing of this TCR beta chain was carried out in a study of cytomegalovirus exposure and HLA in healthy donors. It was with 60 Vbeta and 13 Jbeta primers that the PCR ran. Generated by immunoSEQ multiplex PCR, the TCRdb table keeps only in-frame clones and is missing some. The repertoire consists of about 130,000 clones, with 75% to 90% occurring once and the leading ten covering approximately 6.4%. V was pared by 3 bases and J by 9 bases, with 18 bases between. Germline CDR1 and CDR2: LNHDA and SQIVND (reference sequence). The CDR3 length is 15 residues. The sample comprised PBMCs. The chain has TRBV19 and TRBJ2-4, with TRBD2 as a possible D gene (6 bases). The receptor's source is a woman in her 30s in good health and CMV-seropositive. The CDR3 region has the DNA TGTGCCAGTAGTATTAGTAGCGGCTCCGACGGCATTCAGTACTTC. It codes for CASSISSGSDGIQYF.